The sample holds one count of the clone carrying this T cell receptor beta chain. The data belong to a study of CD8+CD57+ T cells in acquired aplastic anemia. Patients sequenced had flow cytometry evidence of CD8+CD57+ cell expansion. The V and J ends lost 7 bases and 5 bases, in that order; junction bases with no gene match: 7. The CDR3 sequence is 12 residues long. The germline V gene has CDR1 SQVTM and CDR2 ANQGSEA. It was genomic DNA that served as the template for profiling TCR beta VDJ and CDR3. MiXCR was run by TCRdb on the reads, yielding one entry per CDR3 protein. The profile shows some 140,000 distinct CDR3 sequences, about 48% of them singletons.

The rearrangement links TRBV29-1 to TRBJ2-5; TRBD1 matches at 7 bases. Sequenced material: sorted CD4+, CD8+, or CD8+CD57+ T cells (not recorded which) from PBMCs. The sequence came from a human donor with aplastic anemia. The DNA for the CDR3 is TGCAGCGCCAGGGGGAATGGGGAGACCCAGTACTTC. Translating it yields CSARGNGETQYF.